Listed here is a single T cell receptor (beta chain). The entry originates in a study of T-cell reconstitution after alpha-beta-depleted transplantation in children. The V gene lost 0 bases and the J gene lost 7 bases, with 16 bases spanning the gap. From germline, CDR1 is SGHRS and CDR2 YFSETQ. The CDR3 has 15 residues. Unique molecular identifiers were incorporated during preparation of the TCRbeta library. TCRdb reanalysed the PCR reads using MiXCR and keeps one entry per CDR3 protein. The sample lists 400,000 to 500,000 distinct CDR3 sequences, around 9.9% occurring once. This clonotype was obtained from a human donor who donated a stem cell graft to a child with acute myeloid leukemia. Sequencing was performed on PBMCs from the stem cell graft donor, taken from the stem cell graft. This chain uses TRBV5-1 with TRBJ1-2; TRBD1 is a possible D gene (6 bases). DNA for the CDR3: TGCGCCAGCAGCTTGGATCCGGGGGCGGACGGTGGCTACACCTTC. Translated: CASSLDPGADGGYTF.